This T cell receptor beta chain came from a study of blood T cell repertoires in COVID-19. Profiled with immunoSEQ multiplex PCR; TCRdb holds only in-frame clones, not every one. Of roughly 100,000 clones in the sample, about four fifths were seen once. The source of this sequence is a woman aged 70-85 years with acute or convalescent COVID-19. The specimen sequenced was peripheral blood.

As DNA, the CDR3 is TGTGCCAGCAGCCTTCCAGGGTTCACTGAAGCTTTCTTT. This encodes CASSLPGFTEAFF. The chain uses TRBV6-2 or TRBV6-3 and TRBJ1-1; possible D gene TRBD1, 5 bases. The CDR3 consists of 13 residues. Trimming pared 6 bases from V and 4 bases from J, leaving 12 bases between. The V gene's germline CDR1 is MNHEY and CDR2 SVGEGT.